The sequence of this T cell receptor beta chain was determined in a study of blood T cell repertoires in COVID-19. Study as a whole: The United States, Italy and Spain were the sources of the acute and convalescent COVID-19 samples.

Using immunoSEQ multiplex PCR, the repertoire was profiled, and TCRdb retains in-frame clones only, with some absent. The sample lists approximately 380,000 clones; around 89% were seen once. The CDR3 consists of 15 residues. With 5 bases clipped from V and 5 bases from J, the junction kept 12 bases outside the gene matches. In germline, CDR1 is MNHEY, CDR2 SVGAGI. The study drew participants aged roughly 18 to 89 years from approximately 23 US areas. Recovered status applied to Cohort 3 donors who had two consecutive negative PCRs. It also applied to those with clearance or with symptom resolution. V is TRBV6-5 and J is TRBJ2-7, with 7 positions matching TRBD1. The sample was PBMCs or T cells enriched from blood (not recorded which). The source of this sequence is a woman younger than 35 who had recovered from COVID-19. CDR3 coding DNA: TGTGCCAGCAGTAGAACGATGACAGGGCGAGACGAGCAGTACTTC. Translation: CASSRTMTGRDEQYF.